This T cell receptor beta chain appears in the sequencing data of a study of T cells in narcolepsy. Whole-study results and caveats: Healthy controls reportedly lacked the autoreactive clonotypes serially found in patients' blood.

Details on this clone: No antigen is known for it.

Germline-derived CDR1 and CDR2 are SGHRS and YFSETQ. V shed 1 base and J shed 1 base, with 11 bases lying between them. The CDR3 is 15 amino acids. Only in-frame clones appear in the TCRdb table, and some are missing; sequencing was by immunoSEQ multiplex PCR. Of about 30,000 clones in the sample, under 85% were seen once. The sample taken for sequencing was memory (CD45RA-) CD4+ T cells from blood. This sequence originates from a human donor in good health. This chain links TRBV5-1 with TRBJ1-1, with D maybe TRBD1 (6 bases). This CDR3 reads CASSLPLDRNTEAFF. CDR3 nucleotides: TGCGCCAGCAGCTTGCCCCTGGACAGGAACACTGAAGCTTTCTTT.